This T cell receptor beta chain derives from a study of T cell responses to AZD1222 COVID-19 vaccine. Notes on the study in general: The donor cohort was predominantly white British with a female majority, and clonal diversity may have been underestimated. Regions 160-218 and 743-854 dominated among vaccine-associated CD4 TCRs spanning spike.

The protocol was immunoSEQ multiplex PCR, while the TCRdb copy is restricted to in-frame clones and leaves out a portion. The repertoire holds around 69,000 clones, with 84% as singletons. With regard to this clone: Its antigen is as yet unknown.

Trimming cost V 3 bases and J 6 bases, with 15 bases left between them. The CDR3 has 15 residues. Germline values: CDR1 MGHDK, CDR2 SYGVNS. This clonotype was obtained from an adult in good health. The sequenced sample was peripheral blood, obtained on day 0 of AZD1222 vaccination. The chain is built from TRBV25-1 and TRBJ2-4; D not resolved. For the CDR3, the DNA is TGTGCCAGCAGTGAGGCCCTTGCGCAAGGAAACATTCAGTACTTC. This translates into CASSEALAQGNIQYF.